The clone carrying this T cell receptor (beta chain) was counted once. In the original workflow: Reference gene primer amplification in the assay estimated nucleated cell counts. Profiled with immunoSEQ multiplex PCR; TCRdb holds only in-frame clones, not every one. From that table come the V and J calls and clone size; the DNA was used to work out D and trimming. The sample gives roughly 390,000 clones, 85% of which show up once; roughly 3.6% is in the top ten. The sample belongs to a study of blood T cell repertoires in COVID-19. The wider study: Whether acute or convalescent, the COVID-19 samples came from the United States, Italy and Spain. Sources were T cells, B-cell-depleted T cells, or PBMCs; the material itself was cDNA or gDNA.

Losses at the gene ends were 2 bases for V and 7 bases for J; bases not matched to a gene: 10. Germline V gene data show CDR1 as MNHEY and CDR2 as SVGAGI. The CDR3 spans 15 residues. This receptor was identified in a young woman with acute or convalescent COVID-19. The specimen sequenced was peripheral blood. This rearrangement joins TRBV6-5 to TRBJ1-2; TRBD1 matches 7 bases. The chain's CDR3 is CASSYGQVPSGGYTF. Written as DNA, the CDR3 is TGTGCCAGCAGTTACGGACAGGTCCCGTCAGGTGGCTACACCTTC.